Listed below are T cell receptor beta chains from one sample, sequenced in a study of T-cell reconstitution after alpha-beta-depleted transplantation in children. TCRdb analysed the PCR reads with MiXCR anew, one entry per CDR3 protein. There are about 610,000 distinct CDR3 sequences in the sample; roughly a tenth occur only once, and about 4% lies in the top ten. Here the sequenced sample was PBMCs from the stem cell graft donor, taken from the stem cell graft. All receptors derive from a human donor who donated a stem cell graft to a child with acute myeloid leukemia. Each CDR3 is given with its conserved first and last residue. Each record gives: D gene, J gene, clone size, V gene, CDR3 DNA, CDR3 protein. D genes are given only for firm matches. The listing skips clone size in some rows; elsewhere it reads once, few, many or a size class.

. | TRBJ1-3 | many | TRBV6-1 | TGTGCCAGCCGGATGAGGGGGGCATCAGGAAACACCATATATTTT | CASRMRGASGNTIYF
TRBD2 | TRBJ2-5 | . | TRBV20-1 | TGCAGTGCTATCCCGAGCGGGAGAGGAGAGACCCAGTACTTC | CSAIPSGRGETQYF
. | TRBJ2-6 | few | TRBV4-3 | TGCGCCAGCAGCCTCTGGGCCCTGGCAGACCCCTCTGGGGCCAACGTCCTGACTTTC | CASSLWALADPSGANVLTF
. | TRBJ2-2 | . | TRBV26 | TGTGCCTGCAGCCCCCCCAGGGGGAGCTCGAGATCCGGGGAGCTGTTTTTT | CACSPPRGSSRSGELFF
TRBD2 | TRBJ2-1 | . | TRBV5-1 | TGCGCCAGCAGCCCGGTCCTAGCGGGAGTCAATGAGCAGTTCTTC | CASSPVLAGVNEQFF
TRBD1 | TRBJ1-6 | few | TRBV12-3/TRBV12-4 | TGTGCCAGCCTAAAACAGGGGGCTAATTCACCCCTCCACTTT | CASLKQGANSPLHF
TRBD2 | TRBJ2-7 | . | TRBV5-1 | TGCGCCAGCAGCGGGACCGGGACTAGCTCCCACGAGCAGTACTTC | CASSGTGTSSHEQYF
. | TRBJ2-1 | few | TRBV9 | TGTGCCAGCAGCGTAGCTGTTAGCGGCAATGAGCAGTTCTTC | CASSVAVSGNEQFF
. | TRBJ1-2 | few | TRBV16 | TGTGCCAGCAGCCAATCAGGGGCCGCCTATGGCTACACCTTC | CASSQSGAAYGYTF
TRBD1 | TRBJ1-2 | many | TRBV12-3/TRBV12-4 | TGTGCCAGCAGTTCAGGGGGTGGCTACACCTTC | CASSSGGGYTF
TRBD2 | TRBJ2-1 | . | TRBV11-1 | TGTGCCAGCAGCTTAGTAGGCGGGAGGTCCTCCTGGGGCTACAATGAGCAGTTCTTC | CASSLVGGRSSWGYNEQFF
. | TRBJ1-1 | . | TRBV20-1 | TGCAGTGCTTTACCTACTGGACGGGTGAACACTGAAGCTTTCTTT | CSALPTGRVNTEAFF
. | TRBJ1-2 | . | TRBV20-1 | TGCAGTGCTAGAGATCGGGCAGTGTCTAACTATGGCTACACCTTC | CSARDRAVSNYGYTF
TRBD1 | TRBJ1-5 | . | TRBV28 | TGTGCCAGCAGTTCGAATTCCGGGACAGAGATACGGCAGCCCCAGCATTTT | CASSSNSGTEIRQPQHF
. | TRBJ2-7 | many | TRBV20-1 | TGCAGTGCTCGACTAAGCTCCTACGAGCAGTACTTC | CSARLSSYEQYF
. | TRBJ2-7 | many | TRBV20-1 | TGCAGTGTCAAAGAGACAGGTACCCCCTACGAGCAGTACTTC | CSVKETGTPYEQYF
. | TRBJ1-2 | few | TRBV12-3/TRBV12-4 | TGTGCCAGCAGTTTTAACAGGGACTACACCTTC | CASSFNRDYTF
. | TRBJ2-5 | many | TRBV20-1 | TGCAGTGCCATGACTACGCAAGAGACCCAGTACTTC | CSAMTTQETQYF
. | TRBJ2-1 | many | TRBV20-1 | TGCAGTGCGAGGACAGTAACCCTCTACAATGAGCAGTTCTTC | CSARTVTLYNEQFF
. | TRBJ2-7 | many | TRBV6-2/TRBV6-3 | TGTGCCAGCAGGGCCGATGCATACGAGCAGTACTTC | CASRADAYEQYF
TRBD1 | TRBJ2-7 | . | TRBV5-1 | TGCGCCAGCATCCCGAACACAGGGGGCAGCGAGCAGTACTTC | CASIPNTGGSEQYF
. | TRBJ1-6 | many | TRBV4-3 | TGCGCCAGCAGCCTTTCAGGCGGGGGAAGTTCACCCCTCCACTTT | CASSLSGGGSSPLHF
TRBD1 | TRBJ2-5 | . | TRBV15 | TGTGCCACCAGCAGAGTGTTAGGGGGCGGTTTGGAGACCCAGTACTTC | CATSRVLGGGLETQYF
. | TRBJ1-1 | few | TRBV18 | TGTGCCAGCTCACCATGGTCGGCGAACACTGAAGCTTTCTTT | CASSPWSANTEAFF
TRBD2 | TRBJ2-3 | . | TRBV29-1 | TGCAGCGTTGAAGGTCTGCGGGGGGGCGGGAGGACGACAGATACGCAGTATTTT | CSVEGLRGGGRTTDTQYF
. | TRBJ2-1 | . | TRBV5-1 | TGCGCCAGCAGCTTCTCCGGGACGGCCGTCTACAATGAGCAGTTCTTC | CASSFSGTAVYNEQFF
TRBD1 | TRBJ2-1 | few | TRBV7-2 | TGTGCCAGCAGCTTCCTACAGGGGAATGAGCAGTTCTTC | CASSFLQGNEQFF
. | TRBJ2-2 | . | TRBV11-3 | TGTGCCAGCAGCTTAGATTCTAGAGGTTCGGGGGAGCTGTTTTTT | CASSLDSRGSGELFF
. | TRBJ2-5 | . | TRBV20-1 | TGCAGTGCTGGGGAACTCGGTCTCCAAGAGACCCAGTACTTC | CSAGELGLQETQYF
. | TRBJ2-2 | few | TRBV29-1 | TGCAGCGTTGGATTCAGGGGGGCCGGGGAGCTGTTTTTT | CSVGFRGAGELFF
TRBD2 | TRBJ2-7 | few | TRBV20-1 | TGCAGTGCGGGGACTAGCGGGAGTCGCTACGAGCAGTACTTC | CSAGTSGSRYEQYF
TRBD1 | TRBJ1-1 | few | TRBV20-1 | TGCAGTGCCCAAGGACAGGGGGGCACTGAAGCTTTCTTT | CSAQGQGGTEAFF
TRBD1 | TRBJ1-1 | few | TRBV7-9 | TGTGCCAGCAGCCGGACAGGGGGAAACACTGAAGCTTTCTTT | CASSRTGGNTEAFF
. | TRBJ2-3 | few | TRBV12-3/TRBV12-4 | TGTGCCAGCAGCCCCGGCGTGGGGGCGGGCAGAGATACGCAGTATTTT | CASSPGVGAGRDTQYF
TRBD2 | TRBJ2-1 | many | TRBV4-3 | TGCGCCAGCAGCCAAGGGACTAGCGGAATTTACAATGAGCAGTTCTTC | CASSQGTSGIYNEQFF
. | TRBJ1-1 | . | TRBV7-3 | TGTGCCAGCAGCGGTAGGGGGGGAGGGGGATGGACTGAAGCTTTCTTT | CASSGRGGGGWTEAFF
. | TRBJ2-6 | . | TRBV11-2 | TGTGCCAGCAGCCCCCCCCTGATGGGGACTGGGGCCAACGTCCTGACTTTC | CASSPPLMGTGANVLTF
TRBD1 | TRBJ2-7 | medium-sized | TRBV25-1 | TGTGCCAGCAGTGGTAAGACAGGGAGAGAAAAGGCTTACGAGCAGTACTTC | CASSGKTGREKAYEQYF
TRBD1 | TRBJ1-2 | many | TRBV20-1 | TGCAGTGCCGGGGGGACAGGGTATGGCTACACCTTC | CSAGGTGYGYTF
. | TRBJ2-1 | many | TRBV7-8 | TGTGCCAGCAGCGCTTACTCGTCGTGGAATGAGCAGTTCTTC | CASSAYSSWNEQFF
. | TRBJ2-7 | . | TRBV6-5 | TGTGCCAGCAGTTACTCGAGAAGGGGGAACCGAAAGGAGCAGTACTTC | CASSYSRRGNRKEQYF
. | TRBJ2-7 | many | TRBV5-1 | TGCGCCAGCAGCACCGTACCAGGAGGATCCCTCTACGAGCAGTACTTC | CASSTVPGGSLYEQYF
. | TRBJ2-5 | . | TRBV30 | TGTGCCTGGAGCCAGGGCGAGACCCAGTACTTC | CAWSQGETQYF
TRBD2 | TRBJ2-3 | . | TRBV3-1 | TGTGCCAGCAGCCAGGGGACTAGCGGAAATACGCAGTATTTT | CASSQGTSGNTQYF
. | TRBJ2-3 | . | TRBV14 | TGTGCCAGCAGCCAAGACCGGGACGATACGCAGTATTTT | CASSQDRDDTQYF